The clone carrying this T cell receptor beta chain came up a few times. The record originates from a study of T-cell reconstitution after alpha-beta-depleted transplantation in children. Molecular barcoding with unique molecular identifiers was used for the TCRbeta library. MiXCR, run by TCRdb on the PCR reads, gives a single entry per CDR3 protein. The table has roughly 350,000 distinct CDR3 sequences, about a tenth seen once. Sequencing used PBMCs from the stem cell graft donor, obtained from the stem cell graft. The clonotype comes from a human donor who donated a stem cell graft to a child with acute lymphoblastic leukemia.

The CDR3, as DNA: TGTGCCAGCAGCGCCCTCGGGGGGGGTGGAGATACGCAGTATTTT. Translating it yields CASSALGGGGDTQYF. The chain couples TRBV7-2 to TRBJ2-3, with 8 bases identical to TRBD2. CDR1 SGHTA and CDR2 FQGNSA come from the germline V gene. Unmatched junction bases numbered 9, after V lost 5 bases and J lost 5 bases. This CDR3 region has 15 residues.